This T cell receptor beta chain came from a study of OX40 agonist ivuxolimab in advanced cancers. Autoimmune disease history or systemic immunosuppression barred patients. The V end lost 4 bases, the J end lost 8 bases, and 9 bases lay between the germline ends. Per germline, CDR1 MGHDK and CDR2 SYGVNS. This CDR3 is built from 12 residues. The method was immunoSEQ multiplex PCR; TCRdb's version includes in-frame clones alone and lacks a portion of them. Altogether 58,000 or so clones are present, approximately 82% being singletons, with the ten largest covering about 4.7%. J is TRBJ2-1 and V is TRBV25-1; no reliable D call. The source was CD4+ or CD8+ T cells sorted from blood, collected in a trial of the OX40 agonist ivuxolimab. This sequence was found in an adult with an advanced solid tumor such as melanoma, head and neck, liver or kidney cancer. CDR3 residues: CASSGPHDEQFF. CDR3 nucleotides: TGTGCCAGCAGTGGGCCTCACGATGAGCAGTTCTTC.